This is a list of T cell receptor beta chains from one sample in a study of beta chain features in type 1 diabetes. The data were produced by immunoSEQ multiplex PCR, yet TCRdb's version contains in-frame clones alone and is incomplete. The table includes roughly 300,000 clones, approximately 8.2% detected once. The sample comprised central memory CD4+ T cells from blood. The receptors here all came from a woman aged 18-29 years in good health. Each CDR3 is given with its conserved first and last residue. The D gene is left open where the match is weak. Expanded clones get a size class; other rows say once, few or many, or leave the size out.

D gene: TRBD1
CDR3 length: 11
V gene: TRBV10-3
clone size: few
J gene: TRBJ2-1
CDR3 DNA: TGTGCCACGGGACAGAACAATGAGCAGTTCTTC
CDR3 protein: CATGQNNEQFF

D gene: -
CDR3 length: 15
V gene: TRBV27
clone size: many
J gene: TRBJ1-2
CDR3 DNA: TGTGCCAGCAGTCAATCATTCGGGGGTACCTATGGCTACACCTTC
CDR3 protein: CASSQSFGGTYGYTF

D gene: TRBD2
CDR3 length: 15
V gene: TRBV9
clone size: -
J gene: TRBJ2-1
CDR3 DNA: TGTGCCAGCAGCGTAGCTATAGCGGGAAGTAGTGAGCAGTTCTTC
CDR3 protein: CASSVAIAGSSEQFF

D gene: -
CDR3 length: 13
V gene: TRBV11-2
clone size: few
J gene: TRBJ2-7
CDR3 DNA: TGTGCCAGCAGCCCCCAGGGCGGCTACGAGCAGTACTTC
CDR3 protein: CASSPQGGYEQYF

D gene: -
CDR3 length: 17
V gene: TRBV28
clone size: many
J gene: TRBJ1-1
CDR3 DNA: TGTGCCAGCAGTTTATCCCTAAGCCCCGACGCGAACACTGAAGCTTTCTTT
CDR3 protein: CASSLSLSPDANTEAFF

D gene: -
CDR3 length: 11
V gene: TRBV29-1
clone size: few
J gene: TRBJ2-7
CDR3 DNA: TGCAGCGTTAAACAGGAGTACGAGCAGTACTTC
CDR3 protein: CSVKQEYEQYF

D gene: -
CDR3 length: 12
V gene: TRBV27
clone size: few
J gene: TRBJ2-2
CDR3 DNA: TGTGCCAGCAGTTTCGGCACCGGGGAGCTGTTTTTT
CDR3 protein: CASSFGTGELFF

D gene: -
CDR3 length: 13
V gene: TRBV13
clone size: -
J gene: TRBJ2-3
CDR3 DNA: TGTGCCAGCAGCTTGTTGAGTACAGATACGCAGTATTTT
CDR3 protein: CASSLLSTDTQYF

D gene: TRBD1
CDR3 length: 15
V gene: TRBV28
clone size: -
J gene: TRBJ2-3
CDR3 DNA: TGTGCCAGCGGTTCCGGGCAGGGGGGCACAGATACGCAGTATTTT
CDR3 protein: CASGSGQGGTDTQYF

D gene: TRBD1
CDR3 length: 14
V gene: TRBV4-3
clone size: -
J gene: TRBJ2-3
CDR3 DNA: TGCGCCAGCAGCCCCGGACAGGGTACAGATACGCAGTATTTT
CDR3 protein: CASSPGQGTDTQYF

D gene: -
CDR3 length: 13
V gene: TRBV7-6
clone size: few
J gene: TRBJ1-1
CDR3 DNA: TGTGCCAGCAGCTCCCCCCCAACCACTGAAGCTTTCTTT
CDR3 protein: CASSSPPTTEAFF

D gene: TRBD1
CDR3 length: 13
V gene: TRBV29-1
clone size: -
J gene: TRBJ2-7
CDR3 DNA: TGCAGCGTTGGCGGACAGGGACCCTACGAGCAGTACTTC
CDR3 protein: CSVGGQGPYEQYF

D gene: TRBD2
CDR3 length: 18
V gene: TRBV2
clone size: -
J gene: TRBJ2-1
CDR3 DNA: TGTGCCAGAACTAGCGGGAGAGAGGGATGGAGCTCCTACAATGAGCAGTTCTTC
CDR3 protein: CARTSGREGWSSYNEQFF

D gene: TRBD1
CDR3 length: 15
V gene: TRBV7-8
clone size: few
J gene: TRBJ2-2
CDR3 DNA: TGTGCCAGCAGGTACAGGGGGTCGAACACCGGGGAGCTGTTTTTT
CDR3 protein: CASRYRGSNTGELFF

D gene: -
CDR3 length: 15
V gene: TRBV16
clone size: many
J gene: TRBJ1-4
CDR3 DNA: TGTGCCAGCAGTGCCATGACGGGTATCGGAGAAAAACTGTTTTTT
CDR3 protein: CASSAMTGIGEKLFF

D gene: -
CDR3 length: 16
V gene: TRBV7-2
clone size: few
J gene: TRBJ2-2
CDR3 DNA: TGTGCCAGCAGCTTAGCGATCGACAGCTACACCGGGGAGCTGTTTTTT
CDR3 protein: CASSLAIDSYTGELFF

D gene: TRBD2
CDR3 length: 14
V gene: TRBV6-1
clone size: -
J gene: TRBJ2-1
CDR3 DNA: TGTGCCAGCAGGAACTCTGCGGGAGTAGGTGAGCAGTTCTTC
CDR3 protein: CASRNSAGVGEQFF

D gene: -
CDR3 length: 14
V gene: TRBV11-3
clone size: few
J gene: TRBJ1-2
CDR3 DNA: TGTGCCAGCAGCTTCCACAGAGACATCGATGGCTACACCTTC
CDR3 protein: CASSFHRDIDGYTF

D gene: TRBD2
CDR3 length: 17
V gene: TRBV15
clone size: -
J gene: TRBJ2-1
CDR3 DNA: TGTGCCACCAGCATCTCCCCGACTAGCCCATCCTACAATGAGCAGTTCTTC
CDR3 protein: CATSISPTSPSYNEQFF

D gene: TRBD2
CDR3 length: 15
V gene: TRBV4-2
clone size: few
J gene: TRBJ2-5
CDR3 DNA: TGTGCCAGCAGCCGCGGGACTAGCGGTGAAGAGACCCAGTACTTC
CDR3 protein: CASSRGTSGEETQYF

D gene: TRBD2
CDR3 length: 13
V gene: TRBV10-3
clone size: few
J gene: TRBJ2-1
CDR3 DNA: TGTGCCGCACGACGCGGGAGAGGAAATGAGCAGTTCTTC
CDR3 protein: CAARRGRGNEQFF

D gene: TRBD1
CDR3 length: 12
V gene: TRBV6-1
clone size: -
J gene: TRBJ2-3
CDR3 DNA: TGTGCCAGCAGGCAGCCCGGGACAGGGTTCGGCTTT
CDR3 protein: CASRQPGTGFGF

D gene: TRBD1
CDR3 length: 13
V gene: TRBV18
clone size: few
J gene: TRBJ1-1
CDR3 DNA: TGTGCCAGCTCAGGGGACAGCAACACTGAAGCTTTCTTT
CDR3 protein: CASSGDSNTEAFF

D gene: -
CDR3 length: 13
V gene: TRBV23-1
clone size: many
J gene: TRBJ2-4
CDR3 DNA: TGCGCCAGTCTCAGGGGTGGCCTAGACATTCAGTACTTC
CDR3 protein: CASLRGGLDIQYF

D gene: TRBD2
CDR3 length: 16
V gene: TRBV4-3
clone size: few
J gene: TRBJ2-7
CDR3 DNA: TGCGCCAGCAGCCAAGGGATCACTAGCGGGAGATACGAGCAGTACTTC
CDR3 protein: CASSQGITSGRYEQYF

D gene: -
CDR3 length: 15
V gene: TRBV7-8
clone size: few
J gene: TRBJ2-1
CDR3 DNA: TGTGCCAGCAGCCCCCGGTTCCCTCTACACAATGAGCAGTTCTTC
CDR3 protein: CASSPRFPLHNEQFF

D gene: -
CDR3 length: 11
V gene: TRBV28
clone size: many
J gene: TRBJ2-1
CDR3 DNA: TGTGCCAGCAGTTTAAATTCTGGAGAGTTCTTC
CDR3 protein: CASSLNSGEFF

D gene: -
CDR3 length: 15
V gene: TRBV7-2
clone size: -
J gene: TRBJ2-1
CDR3 DNA: TGTGCCAGCAGCTTAGGGGCTAACTCCTACAATGAGCAGTTCTTC
CDR3 protein: CASSLGANSYNEQFF

D gene: TRBD1
CDR3 length: 14
V gene: TRBV6-5
clone size: -
J gene: TRBJ1-4
CDR3 DNA: TGTGCCAGCAGTTACGGGACAGGGGGTGAAAAACTGTTTTTT
CDR3 protein: CASSYGTGGEKLFF

D gene: TRBD2
CDR3 length: 16
V gene: TRBV10-3
clone size: many
J gene: TRBJ2-7
CDR3 DNA: TGTGCCATCAGCGGGACTAGCGGGAGATCGAACTACGAGCAGTACTTC
CDR3 protein: CAISGTSGRSNYEQYF

D gene: -
CDR3 length: 11
V gene: TRBV7-8
clone size: few
J gene: TRBJ2-7
CDR3 DNA: TGTGCCAGCAGCCCAGACCACGAGCAGTACTTC
CDR3 protein: CASSPDHEQYF

D gene: TRBD1
CDR3 length: 13
V gene: TRBV28
clone size: -
J gene: TRBJ1-2
CDR3 DNA: TGTGCCAGCAGGACGACAGGGCTCTATGGCTACACCTTC
CDR3 protein: CASRTTGLYGYTF

D gene: -
CDR3 length: 13
V gene: TRBV14
clone size: few
J gene: TRBJ2-6
CDR3 DNA: TGTGCCAGCAGCCTAGTTGGGGCCAACGTCCTGACTTTC
CDR3 protein: CASSLVGANVLTF

D gene: -
CDR3 length: 12
V gene: TRBV7-9
clone size: many
J gene: TRBJ2-1
CDR3 DNA: TGTGCCAGCAGCTCTAGCCTGGATGAGCAGTTCTTC
CDR3 protein: CASSSSLDEQFF

D gene: -
CDR3 length: 14
V gene: TRBV7-9
clone size: -
J gene: TRBJ1-1
CDR3 DNA: TGTGCCAGCAGCTTTGTAGGGGCAAACACTGAAGCTTTCTTT
CDR3 protein: CASSFVGANTEAFF

D gene: TRBD1
CDR3 length: 16
V gene: TRBV5-5
clone size: many
J gene: TRBJ2-1
CDR3 DNA: TGTGCCAGCAGCTCGAGTCCCGGGACAGGGAACAATGAGCAGTTCTTC
CDR3 protein: CASSSSPGTGNNEQFF

D gene: -
CDR3 length: 15
V gene: TRBV27
clone size: -
J gene: TRBJ2-1
CDR3 DNA: TGTGCCAGCTCCTTTGGTGGCGGCTCCTACAATGAGCAGTTCTTC
CDR3 protein: CASSFGGGSYNEQFF

D gene: TRBD2
CDR3 length: 14
V gene: TRBV10-3
clone size: few
J gene: TRBJ2-2
CDR3 DNA: TGTGCCATGAAGACTAGCGGGAACACCGGGGAGCTGTTTTTT
CDR3 protein: CAMKTSGNTGELFF

D gene: -
CDR3 length: 13
V gene: TRBV5-1
clone size: few
J gene: TRBJ1-2
CDR3 DNA: TGCGCCAGCAGCCCGGACGGGTTCTATGGCTACACCTTC
CDR3 protein: CASSPDGFYGYTF

D gene: -
CDR3 length: 14
V gene: TRBV5-4
clone size: -
J gene: TRBJ1-2
CDR3 DNA: TGTGCCAGCAGCTTACTGACAGGTGATAAAGACTACACCTTC
CDR3 protein: CASSLLTGDKDYTF

D gene: -
CDR3 length: 18
V gene: TRBV4-2
clone size: few
J gene: TRBJ2-1
CDR3 DNA: TGTGCCAGCAGCTTCGGACAGGGTTCGACTAGCGGTAACAATGAGCAGTTCTTC
CDR3 protein: CASSFGQGSTSGNNEQFF

D gene: -
CDR3 length: 15
V gene: TRBV29-1
clone size: -
J gene: TRBJ2-2
CDR3 DNA: TGCAGCGCCCTGGGGAGCGCACCGAACACCGGGGAGCTGTTTTTT
CDR3 protein: CSALGSAPNTGELFF

D gene: -
CDR3 length: 12
V gene: TRBV28
clone size: few
J gene: TRBJ1-5
CDR3 DNA: TGTGCCAGCAGCTACCAGAATCAGCCCCAGCATTTT
CDR3 protein: CASSYQNQPQHF

D gene: -
CDR3 length: 14
V gene: TRBV19
clone size: few
J gene: TRBJ2-3
CDR3 DNA: TGTGCCAGTAGCGTCCTGGGGGGCACAGATACGCAGTATTTT
CDR3 protein: CASSVLGGTDTQYF

D gene: -
CDR3 length: 15
V gene: TRBV5-4
clone size: few
J gene: TRBJ1-2
CDR3 DNA: TGTGCCAGCAGGGACACACAGGGCCTCCTTTATGGCTACACCTTC
CDR3 protein: CASRDTQGLLYGYTF

D gene: TRBD1
CDR3 length: 15
V gene: TRBV28
clone size: few
J gene: TRBJ2-1
CDR3 DNA: TGTGCCAGCAGTTTGACAGGGGCAAGCCTGAATGAGCAGTTCTTC
CDR3 protein: CASSLTGASLNEQFF

D gene: -
CDR3 length: 13
V gene: TRBV7-2
clone size: -
J gene: TRBJ2-7
CDR3 DNA: TGTGCCAGCAGCCCTCCAGGTTCGAGGGAGCAGTACTTC
CDR3 protein: CASSPPGSREQYF

D gene: -
CDR3 length: 14
V gene: TRBV28
clone size: many
J gene: TRBJ2-1
CDR3 DNA: TGTGCCAGCGGAGAGGGTGGGATCTACAATGAGCAGTTCTTC
CDR3 protein: CASGEGGIYNEQFF

D gene: TRBD2
CDR3 length: 19
V gene: TRBV7-9
clone size: few
J gene: TRBJ2-7
CDR3 DNA: TGTGCCAGCAGCTTAGCGCAGGTCGACTCCGGGACTAAATATTACGAGCAGTACTTC
CDR3 protein: CASSLAQVDSGTKYYEQYF

D gene: -
CDR3 length: 14
V gene: TRBV28
clone size: many
J gene: TRBJ2-4
CDR3 DNA: TGTGCCAGCAGTAGTCGGACTGTGGTTTACATTCAGTACTTC
CDR3 protein: CASSSRTVVYIQYF

D gene: -
CDR3 length: 13
V gene: TRBV19
clone size: few
J gene: TRBJ1-5
CDR3 DNA: TGTGCCAGTAGTATAGGGGGCCGTCAGCCCCAGCATTTT
CDR3 protein: CASSIGGRQPQHF

D gene: -
CDR3 length: 11
V gene: TRBV7-9
clone size: many
J gene: TRBJ2-7
CDR3 DNA: TGTGCCAGCAGCTTACTTTACGAGCAGTACTTC
CDR3 protein: CASSLLYEQYF

D gene: TRBD1
CDR3 length: 16
V gene: TRBV7-2
clone size: few
J gene: TRBJ1-2
CDR3 DNA: TGTGCCAGCAGCGCTTCCGGGACAGGGGGATACTATGGCTACACCTTC
CDR3 protein: CASSASGTGGYYGYTF